This is a list of T cell receptor beta chains from one sample in a study of identical twins. From the 5' RACE reads, TCRdb called clonotypes with MiXCR, one entry per CDR3 protein. The repertoire holds 500,000 to 650,000 distinct CDR3 sequences, with 20% to 25% as singletons. This sample also belongs to another study, concerning yellow fever vaccine responses in identical twins.

Sample: CD4+ T cells sorted from blood. These receptors were taken from a young woman in good health. Each CDR3 is given with its conserved first and last residue. The D gene is left open where the match is weak. Clone size is shown for a subset of rows, as once, few, many or a class of expanded clone.

abundance,j_gene,d_gene,v_gene,CDR3aa,CDR3nt
-,TRBJ2-7,-,TRBV6-1,CASRRDFLSYEQYF,TGTGCCAGCAGGAGGGACTTTCTGTCCTACGAGCAGTACTTC
few,TRBJ2-2,-,TRBV12-3/TRBV12-4,CASSFVRAQNTGELFF,TGTGCCAGCAGTTTTGTCCGCGCACAGAACACCGGGGAGCTGTTTTTT
-,TRBJ2-7,TRBD1,TRBV18,CASSPPGQAYEQYF,TGTGCCAGCTCACCACCGGGACAGGCCTACGAGCAGTACTTC
once,TRBJ2-1,-,TRBV7-3,CASSEGGTTEQFF,TGTGCCAGCAGTGAAGGAGGGACAACTGAGCAGTTCTTC
few,TRBJ2-1,TRBD2,TRBV6-5,CASSYGTSGWDEQFF,TGTGCCAGCAGTTACGGGACTAGCGGGTGGGATGAGCAGTTCTTC
-,TRBJ2-1,-,TRBV20-1,CSASNRGHNEQFF,TGCAGTGCTAGTAACCGGGGCCACAATGAGCAGTTCTTC
few,TRBJ2-2,TRBD1,TRBV11-3,CASSQPGQGSGGELFF,TGTGCCAGCAGCCAACCGGGACAGGGTTCCGGCGGGGAGCTGTTTTTT
-,TRBJ1-3,-,TRBV28,CASRSPGAGGNTIYF,TGTGCCAGCAGATCCCCCGGAGCGGGTGGAAACACCATATATTTT
-,TRBJ2-3,TRBD2,TRBV6-2/TRBV6-3,CASSSPGMLAGRTDTQYF,TGTGCCAGCAGTTCTCCAGGCATGCTAGCGGGGCGCACAGATACGCAGTATTTT
-,TRBJ2-6,-,TRBV20-1,CSGDRSPGANVLTF,TGCAGTGGTGACAGAAGCCCTGGGGCCAACGTCCTGACTTTC
-,TRBJ2-3,-,TRBV9,CASSVRFEADTQYF,TGTGCCAGCAGCGTACGATTCGAGGCAGATACGCAGTATTTT
few,TRBJ1-3,-,TRBV5-1,CASSVLPGDSGNTIYF,TGCGCCAGCAGCGTTCTACCAGGGGATTCTGGAAACACCATATATTTT
few,TRBJ2-1,TRBD2,TRBV20-1,CSARDRLAGGYNEQFF,TGCAGTGCTAGAGATCGGCTAGCGGGAGGGTACAATGAGCAGTTCTTC
few,TRBJ2-3,TRBD2,TRBV6-2/TRBV6-3,CASKHALLAGFTDTQYF,TGTGCCAGCAAACACGCCCTACTAGCGGGGTTCACAGATACGCAGTATTTT
-,TRBJ2-5,-,TRBV9,CASSVRQDQETQYF,TGTGCCAGCAGCGTAAGGCAGGACCAAGAGACCCAGTACTTC
-,TRBJ2-3,TRBD1,TRBV7-8,CASSLVLQGGRDTQYF,TGTGCCAGCAGCTTAGTCTTACAGGGGGGCCGCGATACGCAGTATTTT
-,TRBJ2-5,-,TRBV15,CATSRDQGETQYF,TGTGCCACCAGCAGAGATCAAGGGGAGACCCAGTACTTC
once,TRBJ1-1,-,TRBV5-1,CASSLSSGDLTPNTEAFF,TGCGCCAGCAGCTTGAGTTCAGGGGACCTAACCCCGAACACTGAAGCTTTCTTT
few,TRBJ1-4,TRBD1,TRBV5-1,CASRGTGLNEKLFF,TGCGCCAGCAGGGGGACAGGACTTAATGAAAAACTGTTTTTT
-,TRBJ2-3,-,TRBV12-3/TRBV12-4,CASSSASGTQYF,TGTGCCAGCAGTTCCGCCTCGGGGACGCAGTATTTT
-,TRBJ2-3,-,TRBV7-9,CASTSVVWTMAADTQYF,TGTGCCAGCACCTCAGTGGTTTGGACCATGGCGGCAGATACGCAGTATTTT
-,TRBJ1-2,-,TRBV5-1,CASSLVPTGGYTF,TGCGCCAGCAGCTTGGTGCCTACGGGTGGCTACACCTTC
-,TRBJ1-5,TRBD1,TRBV12-3/TRBV12-4,CASSWDSSANQPQHF,TGTGCCAGCAGTTGGGACAGTTCCGCCAATCAGCCCCAGCATTTT
-,TRBJ2-7,-,TRBV4-2,CASSQRAGSSYEQYF,TGTGCCAGCAGCCAAAGGGCAGGGAGCTCCTACGAGCAGTACTTC
few,TRBJ2-3,-,TRBV20-1,CSASRGLGLTDTQYF,TGCAGTGCTAGCCGTGGACTGGGTCTGACAGATACGCAGTATTTT
few,TRBJ2-3,-,TRBV6-1,CASSETVGLYATDTQYF,TGTGCCAGCAGTGAAACGGTGGGACTGTATGCCACAGATACGCAGTATTTT
many,TRBJ1-1,-,TRBV7-6,CASSLAGGMNTEAFF,TGTGCCAGCAGCTTAGCGGGAGGAATGAACACTGAAGCTTTCTTT
few,TRBJ2-7,-,TRBV6-2/TRBV6-3,CASSNGADSYEQYF,TGTGCCAGCAGCAATGGGGCGGATTCCTACGAGCAGTACTTC
-,TRBJ2-2,-,TRBV20-1,CSARDPGPGELFF,TGCAGTGCTAGAGATCCCGGTCCCGGGGAGCTGTTTTTT
many,TRBJ2-7,-,TRBV20-1,CSARDQGTWEQYF,TGCAGTGCTAGAGATCAGGGGACCTGGGAGCAGTACTTC
few,TRBJ2-2,TRBD2,TRBV9,CASSVGRGLDTGELFF,TGTGCCAGCAGCGTAGGGAGGGGACTAGACACCGGGGAGCTGTTTTTT
-,TRBJ2-5,-,TRBV28,CASSSAAYPQETQYF,TGTGCCAGCAGTTCCGCCGCGTACCCTCAAGAGACCCAGTACTTC
few,TRBJ2-3,-,TRBV6-1,CASSKGSQTNTDTQYF,TGTGCCAGCAGTAAAGGCTCCCAGACGAACACAGATACGCAGTATTTT
-,TRBJ2-2,-,TRBV24-1,CATSDSLNTGELFF,TGTGCCACCAGTGATTCACTGAACACCGGGGAGCTGTTTTTT
-,TRBJ2-1,-,TRBV6-5,CASSSLGQRGRNEQFF,TGTGCCAGCAGTTCACTGGGACAGCGGGGGCGAAATGAGCAGTTCTTC
-,TRBJ2-5,TRBD2,TRBV5-1,CASTGSGAQETQYF,TGCGCCAGCACCGGTAGCGGGGCCCAAGAGACCCAGTACTTC
-,TRBJ2-7,TRBD1,TRBV5-5,CASREGQGASYEQYF,TGTGCCAGCAGGGAGGGACAGGGGGCTTCCTACGAGCAGTACTTC
few,TRBJ1-4,TRBD1,TRBV3-1,CASSRQGGNEKLFF,TGTGCCAGCAGCCGACAGGGAGGTAATGAAAAACTGTTTTTT
many,TRBJ2-2,-,TRBV5-4,CASRQGDNTGELFF,TGTGCCAGCAGACAGGGTGATAACACCGGGGAGCTGTTTTTT
-,TRBJ1-5,-,TRBV10-3,CAISEAEYSNQPQHF,TGTGCCATCAGTGAGGCAGAGTATAGCAATCAGCCCCAGCATTTT
-,TRBJ2-1,-,TRBV20-1,CSARPVPEQFF,TGCAGTGCTAGACCCGTACCGGAGCAGTTCTTC
-,TRBJ2-1,-,TRBV5-5,CASSLATSGGVLFF,TGTGCCAGCAGCTTAGCTACCTCAGGGGGGGTACTGTTCTTC
-,TRBJ1-2,-,TRBV12-3/TRBV12-4,CASSLPGPYGYTF,TGTGCCAGCAGTTTGCCGGGGCCCTATGGCTACACCTTC
few,TRBJ2-1,TRBD2,TRBV2,CASSLGVLAGTRYNEQFF,TGTGCCAGCAGTTTAGGGGTCCTAGCGGGAACCCGTTACAATGAGCAGTTCTTC
many,TRBJ2-1,-,TRBV15,CATSSAGTTGDEQFF,TGTGCCACCAGCAGTGCCGGGACAACGGGCGATGAGCAGTTCTTC